Listed here are 2 T cell receptor beta chains from one sample, sequenced in a study of cytomegalovirus exposure and HLA in healthy donors. 60 Vbeta and 13 Jbeta primers were used in PCR. Profiling relied on immunoSEQ multiplex PCR, and the TCRdb table lists in-frame clones only, not all of them. Among tens of thousands of clones, 60% to 80% were seen once, and the ten largest hold 3.7%. The material sequenced was PBMCs. The receptors derive from a man aged 30 to 39 in good health and CMV-seronegative.

The chain is built from TRBV6-5 and TRBJ1-5; 11 bases map to TRBD1. The J segment lost 8 bases and the V segment lost 6 bases, leaving 9 bases of the junction unmatched. Germline CDR1 is MNHEY and CDR2 is SVGAGI. The CDR3 spans 15 residues. This CDR3 reads CASRMGTGGFEPQHF. For the CDR3, the DNA is TGTGCCAGCAGGATGGGGACAGGGGGGTTTGAGCCCCAGCATTTT.

V usage is TRBV28 and J usage is TRBJ1-2, with a weak D call TRBD1 (6 bases). The V gene's germline CDR1 is MDHEN and CDR2 SYDVKM. The V end lost 8 bases, the J end lost 12 bases, and 22 bases lay between the germline ends. This CDR3 has 13 amino acids. The CDR3 is CASSITGSFGDTF. DNA of the CDR3: TGTGCCAGCTCCATCACAGGGTCGTTCGGCGACACCTTC.